This T cell receptor (beta chain) was sequenced in a study of blood T cell repertoires in COVID-19. Overall study context: Donors in the United States, Italy and Spain gave samples during acute or convalescent COVID-19. Sources were T cells, B-cell-depleted T cells, or PBMCs; the material itself was cDNA or gDNA.

The germline V gene has CDR1 WNHNN and CDR2 SYGVQD (reference sequence). CDR3 length: 15 residues. Trimming left V 10 bases short and J 5 bases short, with 23 bases between. Libraries were prepared by immunoSEQ multiplex PCR; TCRdb keeps only in-frame clonotypes and omits some of them. The sample has 250,000 to 300,000 clones, roughly 91% seen once; the top ten hold roughly 2.9%. Contact with a PCR-confirmed or clinician-diagnosed COVID-19 case occurred within 2 weeks of entry. The genes are TRBV10-1 and TRBJ1-1, with D perhaps TRBD1 (6 bases). The sequenced sample was PBMCs or T cells enriched from blood (not recorded which). The clonotype originates from a woman aged 45-59 years who had been exposed to COVID-19. The CDR3 nucleotides read TGCGCCATCAGACGGATACAGGGTGGAAGTACTGAAGCTTTCTTT. It is translated as CAIRRIQGGSTEAFF.